Listed below are T cell receptor beta chains from one sample, sequenced in a study of T cell repertoires in cytomegalovirus infection. Via MiXCR, TCRdb re-called the reads, giving one row per CDR3 protein. The table lists roughly 500,000 distinct CDR3 sequences, about 11% of them singletons. Sequencing used PBMCs. Receptor source: a human donor in good health (CMV status not recorded). Some clones in this sample may be carry-over from other donors' samples. Each CDR3 is given with its conserved first and last residue. The D gene is left open where the match is weak. Where a row states a size, it is once, few, many or the class of an expanded clone; other rows omit it.

d_gene | j_gene | len | abundance | v_gene | CDR3nt | CDR3aa
NA | TRBJ1-2 | 12 | many | TRBV7-8 | TGTGCCAGCAGCCAGGCTAACTATGGCTACACCTTC | CASSQANYGYTF
NA | TRBJ1-1 | 13 | many | TRBV6-6 | TGTGCCAGCAGTTACTCGAGCGACAGTGAAGCTTTCTTT | CASSYSSDSEAFF
TRBD1 | TRBJ1-2 | 16 | NA | TRBV12-3/TRBV12-4 | TGTGCCAGCAGTTACTCTGGGTCAGGGGGCATCTATGGCTACACCTTC | CASSYSGSGGIYGYTF
TRBD1 | TRBJ1-1 | 15 | once | TRBV28 | TGTGCCAGCAGTTTATGGGGGACAGGGGCCACTGAAGCTTTCTTT | CASSLWGTGATEAFF
TRBD1 | TRBJ2-7 | 14 | many | TRBV7-9 | TGTGCCAGCAGCGGGGACAGGAGCCCTACTGAGCAGTACTTC | CASSGDRSPTEQYF
NA | TRBJ1-5 | 13 | many | TRBV14 | TGTGCCAGCAGCCAGACATTGAATCAGCCCCAGCATTTT | CASSQTLNQPQHF
NA | TRBJ1-4 | 12 | many | TRBV19 | TGTGCCAGTAATAACATTAATGAAAAACTGTTTTTT | CASNNINEKLFF
TRBD1 | TRBJ2-7 | 15 | NA | TRBV20-1 | TGCAGTGCTAGAGATCGTGGACAGGGCCCCTACGAGCAGTACTTC | CSARDRGQGPYEQYF
TRBD1 | TRBJ2-1 | 17 | NA | TRBV3-1 | TGTGCCAGCAGCCAAGATTTGAGGGACAGATCCTACAATGAGCAGTTCTTC | CASSQDLRDRSYNEQFF
NA | TRBJ1-5 | 18 | once | TRBV19 | TGTGCCAGTACCGCCGGGACCCTCGGACCCCACGGGGGTCAGCCCCAGCATTTT | CASTAGTLGPHGGQPQHF
NA | TRBJ1-4 | 11 | NA | TRBV20-1 | TGCAGTGCTAGATCGGGTGAAAAACTGTTTTTT | CSARSGEKLFF
TRBD2 | TRBJ2-1 | 14 | NA | TRBV28 | TGTGCCAGCAGCTCGGGGGAGGGGTACAATGAGCAGTTCTTC | CASSSGEGYNEQFF
NA | TRBJ2-1 | 16 | few | TRBV12-5 | TGTGCTAGTGGACCAGGACAGTTAAGCTCCTACAATGAGCAGTTCTTC | CASGPGQLSSYNEQFF
NA | TRBJ2-7 | 15 | many | TRBV2 | TGTGCCAGCAGAGGGGACTTTGCAGCCCTCTACGAGCAGTACTTC | CASRGDFAALYEQYF
TRBD1 | TRBJ1-1 | 13 | many | TRBV19 | TGTGCCAGTAGTCGTCTACAGGGGGCTGAAGCTTTCTTT | CASSRLQGAEAFF
TRBD2 | TRBJ2-2 | 16 | many | TRBV7-2 | TGTGCCAGCAGCTTTTCCGGACTAGCGGGGACCGGGGAGCTGTTTTTT | CASSFSGLAGTGELFF
TRBD2 | TRBJ2-1 | 15 | many | TRBV7-6 | TGTGCCAGCAGCGGGCTAGCGGGAGGAGGCAATGAGCAGTTCTTC | CASSGLAGGGNEQFF
NA | TRBJ1-5 | 14 | many | TRBV5-1 | TGCGCCAGCAGCCTCGGACAGCATAATCAGCCCCAGCATTTT | CASSLGQHNQPQHF
NA | TRBJ2-7 | 15 | NA | TRBV28 | TGTGCCAGCAGTTTCTCAGCCGCGGGCAACTACGAGCAGTACTTC | CASSFSAAGNYEQYF
NA | TRBJ2-5 | 16 | few | TRBV6-5 | TGTGCCAGCAGTCAAGGGCGTAGGGGGGCTGGGGAGACCCAGTACTTC | CASSQGRRGAGETQYF